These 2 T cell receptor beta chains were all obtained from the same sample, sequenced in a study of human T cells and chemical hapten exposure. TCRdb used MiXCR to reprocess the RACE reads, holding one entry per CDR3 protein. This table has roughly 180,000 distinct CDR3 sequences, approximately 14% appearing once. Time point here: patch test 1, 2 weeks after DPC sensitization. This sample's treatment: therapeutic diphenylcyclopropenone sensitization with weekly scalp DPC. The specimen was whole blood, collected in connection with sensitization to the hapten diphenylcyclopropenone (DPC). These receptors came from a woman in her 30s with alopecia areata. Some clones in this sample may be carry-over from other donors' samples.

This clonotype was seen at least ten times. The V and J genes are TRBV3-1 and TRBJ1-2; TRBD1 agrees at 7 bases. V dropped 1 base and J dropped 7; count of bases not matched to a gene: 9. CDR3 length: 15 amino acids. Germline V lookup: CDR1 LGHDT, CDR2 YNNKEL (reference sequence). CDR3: CASSQVFEGASGYTF. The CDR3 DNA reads TGTGCCAGCAGCCAAGTCTTCGAGGGGGCTAGTGGCTACACCTTC.

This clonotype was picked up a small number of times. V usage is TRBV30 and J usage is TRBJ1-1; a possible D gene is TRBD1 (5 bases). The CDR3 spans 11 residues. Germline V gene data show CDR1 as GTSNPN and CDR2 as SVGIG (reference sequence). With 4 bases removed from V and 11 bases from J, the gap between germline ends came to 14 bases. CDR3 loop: CAWKGYEWAFF. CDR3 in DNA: TGTGCCTGGAAGGGGTACGAGTGGGCTTTCTTT. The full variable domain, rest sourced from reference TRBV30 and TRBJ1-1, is SQTIHQWPATLVQPVGSPLSLECTVEGTSNPNLYWYRQAAGRGLQLLFYSVGIGQISSEVPQNLSASRPQDRQFILSSKKLLLSDSGFYLCAWKGYEWAFFGQGTRLTVV.